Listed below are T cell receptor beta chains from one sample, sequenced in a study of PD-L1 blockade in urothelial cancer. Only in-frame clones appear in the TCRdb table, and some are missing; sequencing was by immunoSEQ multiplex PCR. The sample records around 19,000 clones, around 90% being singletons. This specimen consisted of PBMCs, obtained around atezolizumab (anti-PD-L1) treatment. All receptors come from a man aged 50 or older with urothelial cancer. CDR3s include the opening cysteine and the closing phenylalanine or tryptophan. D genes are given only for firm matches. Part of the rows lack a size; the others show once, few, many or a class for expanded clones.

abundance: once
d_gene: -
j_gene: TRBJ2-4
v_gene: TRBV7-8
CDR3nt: TGTGCCAGCAGCTTAGCGCTTTGGACAGTAGAGGCCAAAAACATTCAGTACTTC
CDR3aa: CASSLALWTVEAKNIQYF

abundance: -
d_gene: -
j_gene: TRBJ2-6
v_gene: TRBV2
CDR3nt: TGTGCCAGCAGTGGGACTGCTGGGACCAACGTCCTGACTTTC
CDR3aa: CASSGTAGTNVLTF

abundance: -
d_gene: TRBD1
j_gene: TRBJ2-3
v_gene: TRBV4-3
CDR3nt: TGCGCCAGCAGCCAAGGACAGGGCTACACAGATACGCAGTATTTT
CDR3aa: CASSQGQGYTDTQYF

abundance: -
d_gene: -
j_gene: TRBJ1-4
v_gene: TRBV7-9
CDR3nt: TGTGCCAGCAGCTGGTTCAGGGCCCCCGATGAAAAACTGTTTTTT
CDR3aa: CASSWFRAPDEKLFF

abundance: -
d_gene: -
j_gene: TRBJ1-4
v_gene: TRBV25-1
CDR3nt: TGTGCCAGCAGTGAATCCCAACGAGTAAATGAAAAACTGTTTTTT
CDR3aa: CASSESQRVNEKLFF

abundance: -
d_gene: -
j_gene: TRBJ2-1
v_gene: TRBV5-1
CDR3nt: TGCGCCAGCAGCGGGGGTCGGAGGGATGAGCAGTTCTTC
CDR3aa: CASSGGRRDEQFF

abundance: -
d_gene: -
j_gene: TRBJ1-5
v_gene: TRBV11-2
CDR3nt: TGTGCCAGCAGCCCAGACATTAATCAGCCCCAGCATTTT
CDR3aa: CASSPDINQPQHF

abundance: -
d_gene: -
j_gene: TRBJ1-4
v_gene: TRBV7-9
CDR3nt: TGTGCCAGCAGCTTAGGGGCTGGGGGCGGAAATGAAAAACTGTTTTTT
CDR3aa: CASSLGAGGGNEKLFF

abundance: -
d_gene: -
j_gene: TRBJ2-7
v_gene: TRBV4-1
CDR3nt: TGCGCCAGCAGCCAAGATCTACCGGGACTGACTTGGGAGCAGTACTTC
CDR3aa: CASSQDLPGLTWEQYF

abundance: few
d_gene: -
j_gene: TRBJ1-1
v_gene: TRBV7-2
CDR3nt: TGTGCCAGCAGCCCGACCGGGGGACTTCAAGGGGTGGCTTTCTTT
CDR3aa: CASSPTGGLQGVAFF

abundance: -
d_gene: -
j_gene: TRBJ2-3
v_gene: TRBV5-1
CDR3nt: TGCGCCAGCAGCGTATATCCAGGCACAGATACGCAGTATTTT
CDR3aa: CASSVYPGTDTQYF

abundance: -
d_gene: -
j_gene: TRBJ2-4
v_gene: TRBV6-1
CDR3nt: TGTGCCAGCAGTGAACCCAGGGGCGGCAAAAACATTCAGTACTTC
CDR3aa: CASSEPRGGKNIQYF

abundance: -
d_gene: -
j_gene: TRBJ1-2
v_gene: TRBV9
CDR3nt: TGTGCCAGCAGCGTAGATGGGGGCACTAACTATGGCTACACCTTC
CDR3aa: CASSVDGGTNYGYTF

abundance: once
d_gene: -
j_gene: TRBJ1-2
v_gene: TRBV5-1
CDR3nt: TGCGCCAGCAGCTTGGCCGCAGGGGAAGGGAACTATGGCTACACCTTC
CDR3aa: CASSLAAGEGNYGYTF

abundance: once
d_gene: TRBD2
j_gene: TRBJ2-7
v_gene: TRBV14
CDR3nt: TGTGCCAGCAGCCAAGGTCTAGCGGGAACCTACGAGCAGTACTTC
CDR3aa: CASSQGLAGTYEQYF

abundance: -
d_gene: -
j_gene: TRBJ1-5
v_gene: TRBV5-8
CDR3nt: TGTGCCAGCAGCTTGGGACAGATTAGCAATCAGCCCCAGCATTTT
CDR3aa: CASSLGQISNQPQHF

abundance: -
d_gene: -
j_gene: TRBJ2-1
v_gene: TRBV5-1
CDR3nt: TGCGCCAGCAGCTTATCAGGCCACTACAATGAGCAGTTCTTC
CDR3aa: CASSLSGHYNEQFF

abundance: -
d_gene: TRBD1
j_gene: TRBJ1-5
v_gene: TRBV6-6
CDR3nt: TGTGCCAGCAGAAAACAGGGGGACAATCAGCCCCAGCATTTT
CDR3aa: CASRKQGDNQPQHF

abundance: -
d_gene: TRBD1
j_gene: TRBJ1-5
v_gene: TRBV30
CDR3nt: TGTGCCTGGAGCTCCAACAGGGGAAGACAGCCCCAGCATTTT
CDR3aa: CAWSSNRGRQPQHF

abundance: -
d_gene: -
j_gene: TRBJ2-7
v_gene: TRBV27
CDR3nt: TGTGCCAGCAGTTTATGGGACAAGGCCTACGAGCAGTACTTC
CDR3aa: CASSLWDKAYEQYF

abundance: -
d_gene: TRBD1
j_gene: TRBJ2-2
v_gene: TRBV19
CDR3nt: TGTGCCAGTAGTATCGTAACAGGGGGCAACACCGGGGAGCTGTTTTTT
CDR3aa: CASSIVTGGNTGELFF

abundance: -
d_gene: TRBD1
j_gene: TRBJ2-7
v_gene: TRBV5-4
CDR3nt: TGTGCCAGCAGCTGGGACAGCTCCTACGAGCAGTACTTC
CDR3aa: CASSWDSSYEQYF

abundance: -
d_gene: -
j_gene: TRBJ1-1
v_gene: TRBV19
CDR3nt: TGTGCCAGTAGTATAGCCCCCTGGCCGATGAACACTGAAGCTTTCTTT
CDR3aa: CASSIAPWPMNTEAFF

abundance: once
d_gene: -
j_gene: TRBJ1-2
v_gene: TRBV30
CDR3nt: TGTGCCTGGAGAGGTCAGGAGGGACGGCCTGGCTATGGCTACACCTTC
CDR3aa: CAWRGQEGRPGYGYTF

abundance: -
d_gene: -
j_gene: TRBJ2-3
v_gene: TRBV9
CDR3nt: TGTGCCAGCAGCCCGGCGGTAGCGGAGCTCACAGATACGCAGTATTTT
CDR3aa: CASSPAVAELTDTQYF

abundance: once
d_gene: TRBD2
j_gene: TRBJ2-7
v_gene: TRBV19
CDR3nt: TGTGCCAGTAGTCCGGGACTAGCGGCGCTAGAGCAGTACTTC
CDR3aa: CASSPGLAALEQYF

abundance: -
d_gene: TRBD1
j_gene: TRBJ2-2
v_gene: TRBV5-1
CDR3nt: TGCGCCAGCAGCTTACAGGGGACGGGCACCGGGGAGCTGTTTTTT
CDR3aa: CASSLQGTGTGELFF

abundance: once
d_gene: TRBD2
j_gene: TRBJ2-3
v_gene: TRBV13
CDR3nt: TGTGCCAGCAGCTCCTGGACTAGATCTAGCACAGATACGCAGTATTTT
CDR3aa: CASSSWTRSSTDTQYF

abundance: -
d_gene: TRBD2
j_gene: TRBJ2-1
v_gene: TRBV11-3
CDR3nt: TGTGCCAGCAGCTCGGTACGGGGGGAACAGTTCTTC
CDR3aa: CASSSVRGEQFF

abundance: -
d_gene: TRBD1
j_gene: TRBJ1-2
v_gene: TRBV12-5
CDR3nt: TGTGCTAGTGGTTCCCCCACAGGGGCGGGCTACACCTTC
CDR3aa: CASGSPTGAGYTF